This T cell receptor beta chain was identified during a study of shared clonotypes between healthy human individuals. Study background: Two female and three male donors aged 18 to 49 were enrolled. Overall study results and limits: It was the non-shared clonotypes that had lower generation probabilities than clonotypes shared by all four donors.

Evenly divided among several immunoSEQ plates was the genomic DNA of each subset. Methods used by the authors: Junction-only immunoSEQ data arrived without quality scores, meaning filtering differed. Profiling relied on immunoSEQ multiplex PCR, and the TCRdb table lists in-frame clones only, not all of them. That table supplies the V and J calls and clone size; D and trimming were determined from the DNA. This table has some 1,900,000 clones, about 94% appearing once. Terminally differentiated effector memory CD45RA+ cells were excluded by CCR7 positive selection of CD45RO-negative cells. With respect to this clone: Its cognate antigen is unknown.

Germline V lookup: CDR1 SGHDN, CDR2 FVKESK. The CDR3 has 16 amino acids. V dropped 3 bases and J dropped 2 bases, with 17 bases sitting between them. Material: naive CD8+ T cells sorted from blood. The chain couples TRBV14 to TRBJ2-7; a possible D gene is TRBD1 (5 bases). This TCR was recovered from a man between 18 and 35 years old in good health. CDR3 bases: TGTGCCAGCAGCCAGCCACCGACAGAGATACCCTACGAGCAGTACTTC. Its protein product is CASSQPPTEIPYEQYF.